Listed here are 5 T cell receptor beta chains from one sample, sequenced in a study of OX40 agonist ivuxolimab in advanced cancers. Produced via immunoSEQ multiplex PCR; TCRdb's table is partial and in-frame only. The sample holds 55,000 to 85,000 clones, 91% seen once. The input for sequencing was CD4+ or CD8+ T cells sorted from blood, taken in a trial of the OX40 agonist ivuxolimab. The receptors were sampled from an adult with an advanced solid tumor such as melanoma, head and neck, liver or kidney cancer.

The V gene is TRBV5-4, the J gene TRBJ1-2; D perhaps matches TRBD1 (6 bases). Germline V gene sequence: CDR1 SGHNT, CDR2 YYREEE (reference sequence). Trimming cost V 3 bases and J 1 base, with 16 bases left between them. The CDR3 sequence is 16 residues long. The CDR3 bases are TGTGCCAGCAGCTATTATGACAGGAGTATTAACTATGGCTACACCTTC. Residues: CASSYYDRSINYGYTF.

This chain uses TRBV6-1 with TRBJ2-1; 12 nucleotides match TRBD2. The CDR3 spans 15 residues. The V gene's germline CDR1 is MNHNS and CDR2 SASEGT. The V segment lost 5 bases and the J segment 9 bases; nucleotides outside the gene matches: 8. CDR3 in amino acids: CASSPTSGRYGEQFF. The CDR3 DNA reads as TGTGCCAGCAGTCCGACTAGCGGGAGATATGGTGAGCAGTTCTTC.

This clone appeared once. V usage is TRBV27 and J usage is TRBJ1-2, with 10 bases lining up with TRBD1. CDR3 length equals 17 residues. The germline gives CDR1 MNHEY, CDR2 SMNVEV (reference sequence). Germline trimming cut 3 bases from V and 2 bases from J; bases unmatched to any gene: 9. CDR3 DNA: TGTGCCAGCAGTTTCACTAATCCGGGACAGGGGAACTATGGCTACACCTTC. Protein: CASSFTNPGQGNYGYTF.

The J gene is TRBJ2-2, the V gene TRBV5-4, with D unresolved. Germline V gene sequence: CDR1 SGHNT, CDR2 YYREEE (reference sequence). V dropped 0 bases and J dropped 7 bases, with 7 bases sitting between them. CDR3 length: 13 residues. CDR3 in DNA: TGTGCCAGCAGCTTGGTTGGAGTCGGGGAGCTGTTTTTT. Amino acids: CASSLVGVGELFF.

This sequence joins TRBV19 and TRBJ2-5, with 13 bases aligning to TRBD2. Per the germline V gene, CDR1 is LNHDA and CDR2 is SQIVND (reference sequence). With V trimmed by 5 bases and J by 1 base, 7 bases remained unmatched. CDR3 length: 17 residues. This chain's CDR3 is CASSLQGLAGVQETQYF. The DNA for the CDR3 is TGTGCCAGTAGTCTCCAAGGACTAGCGGGAGTCCAAGAGACCCAGTACTTC.